This TCR beta chain was identified during a study of T cell clonotyping in hematopoietic cell transplantation (dated by TCRdb to the early 2020s). In the study overall: In the study, approximately 140 blood samples were gathered from 30 to 40 consecutive transplant recipients and their related donors. Patients were recruited between September 2015 and January 2017 and followed until September 2020 or death. General findings and caveats noted by the study authors: After transplant, TCR diversity in recipients dropped, and pathologically expanded clonotypes climbed progressively between day 30 and day 180. Just a small fraction of recipient repertoires overlapped with donor repertoires, and more than 95% appeared de novo at the given depth. Donor and pretransplant recipient Inverse Simpson Index values predicted broader posttransplant TCR repertoire diversity. The sample size was limited, and CD4 and CD8 repertoire contributions could not be separated because cells were not sorted.

Blood samples for TCR beta sequencing were given by related transplant donors. Nuclei Lysis Solution was used to extract genomic DNA from fresh or cryopreserved unfractionated peripheral blood mononuclear cells. The CDR3 covers 14 residues, taking in both the cysteine and the phenylalanine. Only the CDR3 portion is preserved as DNA: 42 bases, with reading frame beginning at the first base. V was cut back by 5 bases and J by 5 bases, leaving a gap of 18 bases between them. Via the germline V gene, CDR1 is SQVTM and CDR2 ANQGSEA. As concerns this clone: The antigen this receptor binds is unknown. No base quality values were provided; no much bigger clone lies one nucleotide off.

The immunoSEQ assay, a bias-controlled multiplex PCR with V- and J-specific primers, was used to amplify TCR beta CDR3 regions from genomic DNA. In a second PCR step, the CDR3 amplicons were tagged with a proprietary barcode plus Illumina adapter sequences. An Illumina MiSeq instrument was used to sequence the CDR3 libraries. Under the source paper's analysis protocol: immunoSEQ Analyzer 3.0 was used for export and quality control, with R Bioconductor and Immunarch used for downstream analyses. Repertoire metrics were calculated using only productive rearrangements within the normalized downsampled data set. Pathologically expanded clonotypes were defined as those larger than 5 templates in the normalized cohort. The Inverse Simpson Index was used to measure repertoire diversity. CMV-specificity analyses were carried out on the non-normalized data set to capture all clonotypes. In TCRdb, the immuneACCESS table is reduced to in-frame sequences with V and J assigned. These tables do not hold every clone; where another copy was compared, an unresolved V gene accounts for under half, and the others remain unexplained. V and J calls and clone size are as listed in that table; D and trimming were resolved from the DNA. The sample records about 36,000 clones, over 70% of which are singletons. The ten largest clonotypes hold about 2.1% of the sample.

The source is a woman between 40 and 55 years old in good health. Some clones in this sample may be carry-over from other donors' samples. Material for sequencing was peripheral blood mononuclear cells. The chain is made from TRBV29-1 and TRBJ2-5; matching of 6 bases hints at TRBD2 as the D gene. The CDR3 here reads CSVIGTPPGETQYF. The DNA sequence is TGCAGCGTTATAGGGACTCCTCCCGGGGAGACCCAGTACTTC.